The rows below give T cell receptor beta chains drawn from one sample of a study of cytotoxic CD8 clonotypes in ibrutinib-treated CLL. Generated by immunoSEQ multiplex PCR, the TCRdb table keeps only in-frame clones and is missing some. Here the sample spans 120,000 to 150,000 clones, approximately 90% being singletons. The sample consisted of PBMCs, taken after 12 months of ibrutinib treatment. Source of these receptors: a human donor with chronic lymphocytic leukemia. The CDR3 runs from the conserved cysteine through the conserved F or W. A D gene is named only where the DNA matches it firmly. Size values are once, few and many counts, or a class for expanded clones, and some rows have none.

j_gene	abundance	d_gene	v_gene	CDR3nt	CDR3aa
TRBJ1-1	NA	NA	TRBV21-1	TGTGCCAGCACCTCTTTGAAGGGCACTGAAGCTTTCTTT	CASTSLKGTEAFF
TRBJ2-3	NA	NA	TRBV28	TGTGCCAGCAGTTTACAGGGTGGGGATACGCAGTATTTT	CASSLQGGDTQYF
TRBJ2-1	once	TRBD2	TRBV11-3	TGTGCCAGCAGCTTAGCGGGGGGGGCATACAATGAGCAGTTCTTC	CASSLAGGAYNEQFF
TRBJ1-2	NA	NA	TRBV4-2	TGTGCCAGCAGCCAGGGGATAAAAGACAGGCACGGCTATGGCTACACCTTC	CASSQGIKDRHGYGYTF
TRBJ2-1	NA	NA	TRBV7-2	TGTGCCAGCAGCTTAGCGCTGGAGCGCGTTGGGGAGCAGTTCTTC	CASSLALERVGEQFF
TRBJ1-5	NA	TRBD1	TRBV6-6	TGTGCCAGCAGTGGGACAGTGGGTCAGCCCCAGCATTTT	CASSGTVGQPQHF
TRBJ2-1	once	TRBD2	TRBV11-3	TGTGCCAGCAGCCCAAGGGCTAGCGGGAGCAATGAGCAGTTCTTC	CASSPRASGSNEQFF
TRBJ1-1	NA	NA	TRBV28	TGTGCCAGCAGCTATACAGCGACCACTGAAGCTTTCTTT	CASSYTATTEAFF
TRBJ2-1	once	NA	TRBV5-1	TGCGCCAGCACAGTCGAGAATGAGCAGTTCTTC	CASTVENEQFF
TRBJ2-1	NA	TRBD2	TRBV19	TGTGCCAGTAGTATAGATGTTTCGACTAGCGCAAACAATGAGCAGTTCTTC	CASSIDVSTSANNEQFF
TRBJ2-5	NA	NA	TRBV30	TGTGCCTGGAGTAGGGGAGCGAAGGAGACCCAGTACTTC	CAWSRGAKETQYF
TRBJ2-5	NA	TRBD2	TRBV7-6	TGTGCCAGCAGGGCCACTAGCGGGGCTAACACGGAGACCCAGTACTTC	CASRATSGANTETQYF
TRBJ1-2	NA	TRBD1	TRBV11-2	TGTGCCAGCAGCTTAGCGGGACAGGGTTTCGATGGCTACACCTTC	CASSLAGQGFDGYTF
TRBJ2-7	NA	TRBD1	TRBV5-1	TGCGCCAGCAGCTTGTTGGGACAGGGGGCCGGCGAGCAGTACTTC	CASSLLGQGAGEQYF
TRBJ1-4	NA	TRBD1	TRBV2	TGTGCCAGCAGTGCTTCGGGACAGCCTAATGAAAAACTGTTTTTT	CASSASGQPNEKLFF
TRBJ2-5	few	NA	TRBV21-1	TGTGCCAGCAGCCCGATCACCGTGGGGGGTGAGGAGACCCAGTACTTC	CASSPITVGGEETQYF
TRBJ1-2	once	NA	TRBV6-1	TGTGCCAGCAGTCTTGGGCTACACTATGGCTACACCTTC	CASSLGLHYGYTF
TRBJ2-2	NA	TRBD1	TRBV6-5	TGTGCCAGCAGTTACCGGACAGGGGTGGATCCCGGGGAGCTGTTTTTT	CASSYRTGVDPGELFF
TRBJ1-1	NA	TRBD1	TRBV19	TGTGCCAGTAGTATGGAGACAGGGGCGAACACTGAAGCTTTCTTT	CASSMETGANTEAFF
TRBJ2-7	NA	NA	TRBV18	TGTGCCAGCTCACCACCGGACGGCTCGAGTAACTACGAGCAGTACTTC	CASSPPDGSSNYEQYF
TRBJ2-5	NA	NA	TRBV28	TGTGCCAGCTCGGGCTTCCAAGAGACCCAGTACTTC	CASSGFQETQYF
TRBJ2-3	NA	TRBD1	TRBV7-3	TGTGCCAGCAGCCAACAGGGGATGATACCGACAGATACGCAGTATTTT	CASSQQGMIPTDTQYF
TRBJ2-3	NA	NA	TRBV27	TGTGCCAGCGGCGGCAGCGCCGTTCGGGATACGCAGTATTTT	CASGGSAVRDTQYF
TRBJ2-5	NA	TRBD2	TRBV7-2	TGTGCCAGCAGCTTACATGGTAGCGGGAGAAGAGAGACCCAGTACTTC	CASSLHGSGRRETQYF
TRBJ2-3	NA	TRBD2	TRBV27	TGTGCCAGCAGTTTAGGGACTAGGATCACAGATACGCAGTATTTT	CASSLGTRITDTQYF
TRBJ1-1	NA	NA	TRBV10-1	TGCGCCAGCAGTTCACAGGCTAACACTGAAGCTTTCTTT	CASSSQANTEAFF
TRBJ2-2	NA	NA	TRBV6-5	TGTGCCAGCTCCCCGGGCGGGAACACCGGGGAGCTGTTTTTT	CASSPGGNTGELFF
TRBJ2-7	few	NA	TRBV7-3	TGTGCCAGCAGCCTTAAGGGGGGCGACGAGCAGTACTTC	CASSLKGGDEQYF
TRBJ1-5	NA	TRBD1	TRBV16	TGTGCCAGCAGCCGGGGGACAGGGGGCACTCAGCCCCAGCATTTT	CASSRGTGGTQPQHF
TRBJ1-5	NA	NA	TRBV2	TGTGCCAGCAGTGAGGGGGGGACAAAGAGCCCTCAGCCCCAGCATTTT	CASSEGGTKSPQPQHF
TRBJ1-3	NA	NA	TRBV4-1	TGCGCCAGCAGCCCCCAGGAAAGGGTAGGCGACACCATATATTTT	CASSPQERVGDTIYF
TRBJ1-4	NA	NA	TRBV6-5	TGTGCCAGCAGTCAACTAGGGGGGGATGAAAAACTGTTTTTT	CASSQLGGDEKLFF
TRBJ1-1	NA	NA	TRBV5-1	TGCGCCAGCAGTTCCTCCCTTGGAGTGAACACTGAAGCTTTCTTT	CASSSSLGVNTEAFF
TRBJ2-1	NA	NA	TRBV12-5	TGTGCTAGTGTACTAACGGAAGACCGGCTCTGGGAGCAGTTCTTC	CASVLTEDRLWEQFF
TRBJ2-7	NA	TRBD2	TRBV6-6	TGTGCCAGCAGTTACGAGCGGGGAGCCTACGAGCAGTACTTC	CASSYERGAYEQYF
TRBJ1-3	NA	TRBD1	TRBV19	TGTGCCAGTAGTGCGACAGGGGGCTACTCTGGAAACACCATATATTTT	CASSATGGYSGNTIYF
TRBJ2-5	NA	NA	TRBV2	TGTGCCAGCAGTGAAGGGACTGTTGGGGTGGAGACCCAGTACTTC	CASSEGTVGVETQYF
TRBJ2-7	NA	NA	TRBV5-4	TGTGCCAGCAGCTCCGGAGGGATTTACGAGCAGTACTTC	CASSSGGIYEQYF
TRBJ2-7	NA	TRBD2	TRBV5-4	TGTGCCAGCAGCTTGGGTGGACTAGCGATCTACGAGCAGTACTTC	CASSLGGLAIYEQYF
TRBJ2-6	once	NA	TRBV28	TGTGCCAGCAGTTTGGGGGCACTTCGCTCTGGGGCCAACGTCCTGACTTTC	CASSLGALRSGANVLTF
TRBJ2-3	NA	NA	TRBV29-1	TGCAGCGTTGGGGCGAAGCAGTATTTT	CSVGAKQYF
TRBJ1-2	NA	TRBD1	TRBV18	TGTGCCAGCTCACCTCTCGGGACAGGGAATGGCTACACCTTC	CASSPLGTGNGYTF
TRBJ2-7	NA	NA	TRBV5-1	TGCGCCAGCAGCTTCGGGCAGGGGTCATCCTACGAGCAGTACTTC	CASSFGQGSSYEQYF
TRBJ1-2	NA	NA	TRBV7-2	TGTGCCAGCAGCTTAGGCAGGACGGCAGAGTATGGCTACACCTTC	CASSLGRTAEYGYTF
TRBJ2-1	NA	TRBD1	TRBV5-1	TGCGCCAGCAGCCTTGGACAGGGGCAATACAATGAGCAGTTCTTC	CASSLGQGQYNEQFF
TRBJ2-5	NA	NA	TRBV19	TGTGCCAGTACCCCCCTGGGCGTGGGGCAAGAGACCCAGTACTTC	CASTPLGVGQETQYF
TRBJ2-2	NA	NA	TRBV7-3	TGTGCCAGCAGCTTAAATCCAGGGGTGGACACCGGGGAGCTGTTTTTT	CASSLNPGVDTGELFF
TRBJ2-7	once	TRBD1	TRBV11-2	TGTGCCAGCAGCTTCGAGACAGGGATCGGCTACGAGCAGTACTTC	CASSFETGIGYEQYF
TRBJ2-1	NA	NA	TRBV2	TGTGCCAGCAATTCGATTGATGAGCAGTTCTTC	CASNSIDEQFF
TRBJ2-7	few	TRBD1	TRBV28	TGTGCCAGCAGAGGGCCGGGACAGGGCTACGAGCAGTACTTC	CASRGPGQGYEQYF
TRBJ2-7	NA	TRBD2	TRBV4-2	TGTGCCAGCAGCCAAGAAGTGCTAGCGGGAGGGCCTTCCTACGAGCAGTACTTC	CASSQEVLAGGPSYEQYF
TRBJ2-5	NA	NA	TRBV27	TGTGCCAGCAGTTTGCAGGGCACAGAAGAGACCCAGTACTTC	CASSLQGTEETQYF
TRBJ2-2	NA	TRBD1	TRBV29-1	TGCAGCGTTAGACAGGGCACCGGGGAGCTGTTTTTT	CSVRQGTGELFF
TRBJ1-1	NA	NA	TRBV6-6	TGTGCCAGCAGTTACTCGGGGGGGAAACAAGGTGAAGCTTTCTTT	CASSYSGGKQGEAFF
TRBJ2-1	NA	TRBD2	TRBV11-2	TGTGCCAGCAGCTTAGCCTCCGGGACTAGCGGGCGCAAGCAGTTCTTC	CASSLASGTSGRKQFF
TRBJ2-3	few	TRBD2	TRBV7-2	TGTGCCAGCGGCCCTGCGACTAGCGGGGCCTCAGGCACGCAGTATTTT	CASGPATSGASGTQYF